A single T cell receptor beta chain is shown here with its context. The table lists this clonotype with many counts. Its recognized antigen is unknown. No base qualities exist here, and no much larger clone lies one base off it. The sample belongs to a study of T cells after yellow fever vaccination (dated by TCRdb to about 2019). Concerning the study at large: The SMART-Seq v4 Ultra Low Input RNA kit was used to prepare libraries from fractions with low cell numbers. Blood samples were taken at several timepoints before and after primary and secondary immunization, and bulk PBMC replicates and cell subsets were isolated. To track T-cell clones before and after primary and booster YFV17D yellow fever vaccination, bulk TCR alpha and beta repertoires were sequenced longitudinally. Two healthy male donors made up the cohort, one aged 18 to 29 years and the other aged 30 to 40 years. What the study reported, not specific to this receptor: Most clones expanded after primary vaccination were re-detected after the booster (almost 97% of CD4 and 88% of CD8), suggesting broad memory maintenance. Only two donors were included in the study, so the extent to which the findings can be generalized is limited. Computational filtering was required because FACS-sorted repertoires could contain abundant contaminating clonotypes from the bulk population. The secondary T-cell response was found to be weaker but faster than the primary response, with a peak reached on day 5 rather than on day 15. A small fraction of clonotypes appeared in both the CD4 and CD8 compartments, likely as a result of convergent recombination.

The CDR3 sequence holds 15 residues, the cysteine and phenylalanine included. Only the CDR3 DNA stays, 45 bases, in frame from base 1. The germline V gene provides CDR1 SGHRS and CDR2 YFSETQ. Cut back by 0 bases and 12 bases, the V and J ends lie 18 bases apart. The treatment or condition label, read with the paper, signifies: live attenuated yellow fever vaccine strain. At every blood-draw timepoint, two biological replicates of bulk PBMCs were collected. A standard Ficoll-Paque protocol was used to isolate PBMCs from peripheral blood. RNA was extracted with TriZol from bulk PBMCs, CD4 and CD8 fractions, and dextramer-positive and dextramer-negative fractions. TCR cDNA was synthesized by 5'RACE template switching, which introduced a universal primer site and unique molecular identifiers. cDNA synthesis was primed from both the TCR alpha and TCR beta constant segments. Library amplification involved two PCR steps, and the second step added sample barcodes and sequencing adapters. Sequencing of the libraries was done on either Illumina HiSeq 2500 (2x100 bp) or NovaSeq (2x150 bp). In the paper's pipeline: Demultiplexing of reads and collapsing into UMI consensus sequences were performed with MIGEC, and V(D)J alignment was carried out with MiXCR. Clonotypes responding to the vaccine were identified with edgeR on replicate PBMC samples, with the criteria of FDR below 0.01 and a log2 fold change above 5 up to day 15. Each bulk clonotype was labeled CD4 or CD8 based on which sequenced repertoire, CD4 or CD8, contained the clonotype at higher abundance. TCRdb trimmed the raw reads at Q25, called clones with MiXCR and kept productive beta chains. Identical CDR3 protein sequences are pooled into one entry, listed with their most common genes and DNA. In this record, the V and J calls reflect TCRdb's handling and not the investigators' own analysis. The sample data list 300,000 to 350,000 distinct CDR3 sequences, and less than 9.5% of these were observed just once. The ten largest clonotypes hold approximately 15% of the sample.

This receptor was identified in a man aged 18 to 30 who received the YFV17D yellow fever vaccine. The chain employs TRBV5-1 and TRBJ1-4, with no D gene named confidently. The material sequenced was PBMCs, taken roughly seven weeks after the first yellow fever vaccination. The CDR3 loop reads CASSLVGPPLAELFF. The nucleotides are TGCGCCAGCAGCTTGGTCGGCCCGCCGTTAGCGGAACTGTTTTTT.